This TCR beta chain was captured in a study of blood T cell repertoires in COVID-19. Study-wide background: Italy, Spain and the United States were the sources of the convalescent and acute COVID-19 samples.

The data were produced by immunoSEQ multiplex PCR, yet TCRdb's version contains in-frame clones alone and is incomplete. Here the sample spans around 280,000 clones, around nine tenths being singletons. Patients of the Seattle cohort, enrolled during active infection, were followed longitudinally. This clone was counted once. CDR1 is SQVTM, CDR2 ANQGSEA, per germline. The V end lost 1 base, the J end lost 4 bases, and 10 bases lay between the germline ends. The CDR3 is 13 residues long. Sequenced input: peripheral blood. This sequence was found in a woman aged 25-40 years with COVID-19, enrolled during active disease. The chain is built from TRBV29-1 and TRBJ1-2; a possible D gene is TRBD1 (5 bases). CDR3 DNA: TGCAGCGTTGAAGTGGGGGGAGGCTATGGCTACACCTTC. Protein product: CSVEVGGGYGYTF.